Presented here are 23 T cell receptor beta chains from one specimen sequenced in a study of early T cells in non-severe SARS-CoV-2 infection. Via MiXCR, TCRdb re-called the 5' RACE reads, giving one row per CDR3 protein. The profile shows approximately 30,000 distinct CDR3 sequences, roughly 6.6% of them singletons. The sequencing sample was made of whole blood. The receptors stem from an adult who was a healthcare worker with PCR-confirmed SARS-CoV-2 infection or an uninfected control (not recorded which).

Written as DNA, the CDR3 is TGTGCCAGCACCTTCTGGGGAACGAACACCGGGGAGCTGTTTTTT. It yields the protein CASTFWGTNTGELFF. V usage is TRBV7-2 and J usage is TRBJ2-2; D not resolved. V was cut by 7 bases and J by 0 bases, with 12 bases left in between. The germline V gene encodes CDR1 SGHTA and CDR2 FQGNSA. The CDR3 has 15 residues.

This clonotype was recorded many times. V and J are TRBV4-2 and TRBJ1-5; a possible D gene is TRBD1 (6 bases). The CDR3 totals 15 residues. CDR1 and CDR2 from the germline V gene are LGHNA and YNFKEQ. The germline V and J ends were trimmed by 2 bases and 2 bases, with 10 bases remaining between them. The CDR3 DNA sequence: TGTGCCAGCAGCCAATCAGGGGTTGGCAATCAGCCCCAGCATTTT. Amino acid sequence: CASSQSGVGNQPQHF.

Comments on this clonotype: Its ends do not fully match the called genes, so a read error is possible. J is TRBJ1-4 and V is TRBV12-3 or TRBV12-4; 8 nucleotides line up with TRBD1. The CDR3 spans 14 residues. This CDR3 reads CASSTTGGREKMFF. The CDR3 DNA reads as TGTGCCAGCAGTACAACAGGGGGTAGGGAAAAAATGTTTTTT.

This clonotype came up many times. The genes are TRBV18 and TRBJ2-3; no definite D call. Deletions cut 6 bases from V and 0 bases from J, with 7 bases between. This CDR3 spans 13 amino acids. Germline CDR1 is KGHSH and CDR2 is LQKENI. CDR3 sequence: CASSAASTDTQYF. The CDR3 bases are TGTGCCAGCTCGGCGGCAAGCACAGATACGCAGTATTTT.

This chain joins TRBV28 and TRBJ2-7; D gene ambiguous. CDR1 is MDHEN and CDR2 is SYDVKM in the germline V gene. This CDR3 contains 15 residues. Trimming took 1 base from V and 3 from J, leaving 13 bases between them. CDR3 sequence: CASSLYGAPHYEQYF. DNA for the CDR3: TGTGCCAGCAGTTTATATGGAGCTCCCCACTACGAGCAGTACTTC.

This clonotype was seen ten or more times. The V and J genes are TRBV20-1 and TRBJ2-6; tentative D call: TRBD1 (6 bases). Trimming took 2 bases from V and 0 from J, leaving 14 bases between them. In germline, CDR1 is DFQATT, CDR2 SNEGSKA (reference sequence). The CDR3 is 17 amino acids. CDR3: CSARFQGTLSGANVLTF. The DNA for the CDR3 is TGCAGTGCTAGATTCCAGGGGACCCTCTCTGGGGCCAACGTCCTGACTTTC.

This clonotype has ten or more counts. J is TRBJ2-5 and V is TRBV18, with 10 bases matching TRBD1. Germline values: CDR1 KGHSH, CDR2 LQKENI. This CDR3 is 17 amino acids long. Trimming cost V 1 base and J 2 bases; bases outside gene matches: 7. CDR3 amino acids: CASSPRGTGEIQETQYF. The DNA for the CDR3 is TGTGCCAGCTCACCACGTGGGACAGGGGAGATACAAGAGACCCAGTACTTC.

This clonotype was picked up many times. The chain uses TRBV11-2 and TRBJ1-1, with D unclear. Between the trimmed V and J ends, which lost 1 base and 1 base, there was a span of 10 bases. Germline values: CDR1 SGHAT, CDR2 FQNNGV. This CDR3 is 15 amino acids long. This CDR3 reads CASSLVGGGNTEAFF. The CDR3 nucleotides read TGTGCCAGCAGCTTAGTCGGCGGAGGGAACACTGAAGCTTTCTTT.

The rearrangement links TRBV7-2 to TRBJ1-4; no firm D call. In germline, CDR1 is SGHTA, CDR2 FQGNSA. The V end was cut by 2 bases, the J end by 6 bases, with 13 bases between. The CDR3 runs 15 residues. The CDR3 here is CASSLNGNRDEKLFF. CDR3 sequence (DNA): TGTGCCAGCAGCTTAAATGGGAATCGCGATGAAAAACTGTTTTTT.

This clonotype was seen a handful of times. The chain combines TRBV7-9 with TRBJ1-2; 9 positions agree with TRBD1. The germline CDR1 and CDR2 sequences are SEHNR and FQNEAQ (reference sequence). This CDR3 spans 14 amino acids. Losses at the gene ends were 6 bases for V and 5 bases for J; bases not matched to a gene: 7. CDR3 sequence: CASREQGARYGYTF. CDR3 bases: TGTGCCAGCAGGGAACAGGGGGCGAGGTATGGCTACACCTTC.

This clonotype has at least ten counts. J is TRBJ2-5 and V is TRBV10-3, with TRBD1 matching over 8 bases. J lost 4 bases, V lost 0 bases, and 7 bases had no gene match. Germline V gene sequence: CDR1 ENHRY, CDR2 SYGVKD. The CDR3 totals 16 residues. CDR3 region: CAISESEGRGPETQYF. The CDR3 bases are TGTGCCATCAGTGAGTCCGAGGGCAGGGGGCCAGAGACCCAGTACTTC.

The chain links TRBV2 to TRBJ1-6; D is unclear. The CDR3 length is 14 residues. V lost 7 bases and J lost 3, with 10 bases in between. Germline loops: CDR1 SNHLY, CDR2 FYNNEI. The chain's CDR3 is CASKRGNYNSPLHF. In DNA, the CDR3 is TGTGCCAGCAAGAGAGGGAACTATAATTCACCCCTCCACTTT.

This clonotype was detected many times. The chain couples TRBV4-3 to TRBJ2-7; TRBD1 matches 9 bases. Trimming at V came to 4 bases and at J to 4 bases, leaving 8 bases not matched to a gene. Germline CDR1 reads LGHNA; CDR2 reads YSLEER. This CDR3 spans 15 amino acids. For the CDR3, the DNA is TGCGCCAGCAGCCGAGAGGACAGGGGATCGTACGAGCAGTACTTC. As protein: CASSREDRGSYEQYF.

This chain connects TRBV14 to TRBJ2-7; TRBD1 matches 8 bases. In germline, CDR1 is SGHDN, CDR2 FVKESK. V was pared by 1 base and J by 6 bases, with 11 bases of the junction left unmatched. This CDR3 spans 16 amino acids. Here the CDR3 reads CASSQAVGQGAVEQYF. The CDR3 DNA is TGTGCCAGCAGCCAAGCAGTCGGACAGGGCGCTGTCGAGCAGTACTTC. Full variable domain (remainder filled in from reference TRBV14 and TRBJ2-7): EAGVTQFPSHSVIEKGQTVTLRCDPISGHDNLYWYRRVMGKEIKFLLHFVKESKQDESGMPNNRFLAERTGGTYSTLKVQPAELEDSGVYFCASSQAVGQGAVEQYFGPGTRLTVT.

This clonotype has a count of ten or more. The CDR3 here is CASSLDPLAGQGAQYF. CDR3 DNA: TGTGCCAGCTCTTTGGATCCCCTAGCGGGGCAGGGGGCCCAGTACTTC. V and J are TRBV27 and TRBJ2-5, with TRBD2 matching 9 bases. The V and J ends lost 8 bases and 9 bases, in that order; junction bases with no gene match: 19. Germline CDR1 and CDR2: MNHEY and SMNVEV (reference sequence). The CDR3 totals 16 residues.

Ten or more counts support this clonotype. The CDR3 protein is CASSPPRRNTEAFF. The CDR3 DNA sequence: TGTGCCAGCAGTCCCCCCCGCAGGAACACTGAAGCTTTCTTT. The rearrangement joins TRBV28 to TRBJ1-1; D is unresolved. This CDR3 comprises 14 residues. CDR1 MDHEN and CDR2 SYDVKM come from the germline V gene. V lost 5 bases to trimming and J lost 1 base, with 11 bases between them.

This clonotype was recorded many times. The chain employs TRBV19 and TRBJ1-5, with a weak D call TRBD1 (6 bases). CDR1 is LNHDA, CDR2 SQIVND, per germline (reference sequence). CDR3 size: 15 residues. V was trimmed by 4 bases and J by 2 bases, leaving 12 bases between them. CDR3 nucleotide sequence: TGTGCCAGTAGTAGTATAAGACAGGGCAATCAGCCCCAGCATTTT. It is translated as CASSSIRQGNQPQHF. The full variable domain, in which reference TRBV19 and TRBJ1-5 provide the parts outside the CDR3, is DGGITQSPKYLFRKEGQNVTLSCEQNLNHDAMYWYRQDPGQGLRLIYYSQIVNDFQKGDIAEGYSVSREKKESFPLTVTSAQKNPTAFYLCASSSIRQGNQPQHFGDGTRLSIL.

A few counts support this clonotype. This chain uses TRBV6-6 with TRBJ2-2, with 10 bases aligning to TRBD1. Trimming removed 2 bases from V and 0 bases from J; junction bases left unmatched: 6. Per the germline V gene, CDR1 is MNHNY and CDR2 is SVGAGI (reference sequence). The CDR3 is 18 residues long. In DNA form, the CDR3 reads TGTGCCAGCAGTTACGAAGTCGGGACAGGGGCGAACACCGGGGAGCTGTTTTTT. Its translation is CASSYEVGTGANTGELFF.

The sample holds a few counts of this clonotype. The chain couples TRBV30 to TRBJ2-3; D perhaps matches TRBD1 (6 bases). The length of the CDR3 is 13 residues. V was shortened by 3 bases and J by 5 bases, with 12 bases between the two germline ends. Per germline, CDR1 GTSNPN and CDR2 SVGIG (reference sequence). As DNA, the CDR3 is TGTGCCTGGAGCCGAACGGACAGAGATACGCAGTATTTT. This codes for CAWSRTDRDTQYF.

The V call is TRBV10-2, the J call TRBJ2-7; 9 bases map to TRBD1. This CDR3 has 13 amino acids. The V and J ends lost 8 bases and 2 bases, in that order; junction bases with no gene match: 4. Germline CDR1 reads WSHSY; CDR2 reads SAAADI. The CDR3 region is CASRGTGPYEQYF. CDR3 in DNA: TGCGCCAGCCGCGGGACAGGGCCCTACGAGCAGTACTTC.

This clonotype came up a few times. V gene TRBV12-3 or TRBV12-4 combines with J gene TRBJ2-5, with TRBD2 as a possible D gene (6 bases). This CDR3 spans 15 amino acids. The V and J ends lost 1 base and 1 base respectively, with 10 bases between them. CDR3 sequence reads: CASSLVPGAQETQYF. CDR3 sequence (DNA): TGTGCCAGCAGTTTAGTTCCGGGAGCCCAAGAGACCCAGTACTTC.

Note on this clonotype: A much larger clonotype is one base distant, so this may be a read error. The rearrangement joins TRBV19 to TRBJ1-3; unclear D gene. The CDR3 loop spans 12 amino acids. The ends were cut back, 6 bases at V and 4 bases at J, with 7 bases in the middle. Germline CDR1 reads LNHDA; CDR2 reads SQIVND (reference sequence). CDR3 residues: CASRPPGNTIYF. Here the CDR3 DNA reads TGTGCCAGTAGACCACCCGGAAACACCATATATTTT. The full variable domain, its missing parts supplied by reference TRBV19 and TRBJ1-3, is DGGITQSPKYLFRKEGQNVTLSCEQNLNHDAMYWYRQDPGQGLRLIYYSQIVNDFQKGDIAEGYSVSREKKESFPLTVTSAQKNPTAFYLCASRPPGNTIYFGEGSWLTVV.

This clonotype has a handful of counts. The J gene is TRBJ1-1, the V gene TRBV5-1; TRBD1 is a possible D gene (6 bases). The germline V gene has CDR1 SGHRS and CDR2 YFSETQ. V was trimmed by 7 bases and J by 1 base, leaving 14 bases between them. CDR3 length: 14 residues. The CDR3 sequence: CASRISTGNTEAFF. The CDR3, as DNA: TGCGCCAGCCGTATCTCGACAGGGAACACTGAAGCTTTCTTT.